This record covers a single TCR beta chain. Its antigen remains unidentified. Via MiXCR, TCRdb re-called the 5' RACE reads, giving one row per CDR3 protein. This table has a few hundred thousand distinct CDR3 sequences, 20% to 25% appearing once. CDR3 length equals 13 residues. Per germline, CDR1 SQVTM and CDR2 ANQGSEA. With V trimmed by 2 bases and J by 6 bases, 4 bases remained unmatched. This record comes from a study of T-cell memory formation after mild COVID-19. Findings and caveats of the study: There was no confirmation that second-wave clones peaking on day 37 were SARS-CoV-2 specific.

The sample was PBMCs or a T cell subset sorted from them (not recorded which). The clonotype originates from an adult woman who had mild COVID-19 (a few samples of this study predate the infection). Cell type and time point are not known. This chain joins TRBV29-1 and TRBJ2-7; 10 bases are shared with TRBD1. The chain's CDR3 is CSVELDRGFEQYF. The CDR3 coding sequence is TGCAGCGTTGAATTGGACAGGGGGTTCGAGCAGTACTTC.